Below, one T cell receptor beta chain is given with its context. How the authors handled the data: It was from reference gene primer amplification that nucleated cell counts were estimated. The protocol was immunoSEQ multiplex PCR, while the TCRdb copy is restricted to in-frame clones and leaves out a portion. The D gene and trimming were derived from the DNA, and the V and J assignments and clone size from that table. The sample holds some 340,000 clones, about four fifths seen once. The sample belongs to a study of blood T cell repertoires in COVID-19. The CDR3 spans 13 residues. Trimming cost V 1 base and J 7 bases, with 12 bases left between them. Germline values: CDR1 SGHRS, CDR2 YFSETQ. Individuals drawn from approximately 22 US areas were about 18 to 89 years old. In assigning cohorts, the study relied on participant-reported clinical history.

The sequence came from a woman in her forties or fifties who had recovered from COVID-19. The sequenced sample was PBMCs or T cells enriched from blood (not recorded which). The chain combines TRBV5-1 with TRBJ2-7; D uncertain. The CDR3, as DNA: TGCGCCAGCAGCTTGTCGTCCCCTTCTGAGCAGTACTTC. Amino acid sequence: CASSLSSPSEQYF.